The rows below give T cell receptor beta chains drawn from one sample of a study of CD8 T cell repertoires and HIV-1 epitope variants. Their specific antigens are unknown. This table comes from immunoSEQ multiplex PCR, and its TCRdb copy is limited to in-frame clones, with some not included. The sample carries approximately 7,400 clones, around 62% recorded once. Sequenced material: cultured CD8+ T cells derived from PBMCs. These TCRs come from a male donor with HIV. CDR3s include the opening cysteine and the closing phenylalanine or tryptophan. Each record gives: V gene, clone size, D gene, J gene, CDR3 DNA, CDR3 protein. A D gene is named only where the DNA matches it firmly. Clone size appears in some rows only: once, few, many, or a class for an expanded clone.

V gene: TRBV6-5
clone size: .
D gene: .
J gene: TRBJ2-7
CDR3 DNA: TGTGCCAGCAGTCCCGTGGGATCCTCCTACGAGCAGTACTTC
CDR3 protein: CASSPVGSSYEQYF

V gene: TRBV27
clone size: .
D gene: TRBD1
J gene: TRBJ2-1
CDR3 DNA: TGTGCCAGCAGCCTTGGGACAGGGAACTTCAATGAGCAGTTCTTC
CDR3 protein: CASSLGTGNFNEQFF

V gene: TRBV4-2
clone size: .
D gene: TRBD2
J gene: TRBJ2-1
CDR3 DNA: TGTGCCAGCAGCCACATAGCGGGGTTGGATGAGCAGTTCTTC
CDR3 protein: CASSHIAGLDEQFF

V gene: TRBV19
clone size: once
D gene: .
J gene: TRBJ1-1
CDR3 DNA: TGTGCCAGTACCATAGGGGGGTTTTCGGGGATCGGGGAGGACACTGAAGCTTTCTTT
CDR3 protein: CASTIGGFSGIGEDTEAFF

V gene: TRBV4-1
clone size: .
D gene: .
J gene: TRBJ2-7
CDR3 DNA: TGCGCCAGCAGCCAAGTAGGGGCGTCCTACGAGCAGTACTTC
CDR3 protein: CASSQVGASYEQYF

V gene: TRBV5-6
clone size: .
D gene: TRBD2
J gene: TRBJ2-7
CDR3 DNA: TGTGCCAGCAGCTTGCTTTCTAGCGGGGACTCCTACGAGCAGTACTTC
CDR3 protein: CASSLLSSGDSYEQYF

V gene: TRBV6-5
clone size: .
D gene: .
J gene: TRBJ1-1
CDR3 DNA: TGTGCCAGCAGTTACAACGGGGGAGGCACTGAAGCTTTCTTT
CDR3 protein: CASSYNGGGTEAFF

V gene: TRBV4-1
clone size: few
D gene: .
J gene: TRBJ1-1
CDR3 DNA: TGCGCCAGCAGCCAAGTTGCTTCGGGCACTGAAGCTTTCTTT
CDR3 protein: CASSQVASGTEAFF

V gene: TRBV10-3
clone size: once
D gene: .
J gene: TRBJ2-5
CDR3 DNA: TGTGCCATCAGTCGGGACTCCCGAGAGACCCAGTACTTC
CDR3 protein: CAISRDSRETQYF

V gene: TRBV2
clone size: few
D gene: .
J gene: TRBJ1-5
CDR3 DNA: TGTGCCAGCAGTCAGGGGTACAATCAGCCCCAGCATTTT
CDR3 protein: CASSQGYNQPQHF

V gene: TRBV9
clone size: .
D gene: .
J gene: TRBJ2-3
CDR3 DNA: TGTGCCGGCACAGATACGCAGTATTTT
CDR3 protein: CAGTDTQYF

V gene: TRBV5-6
clone size: .
D gene: .
J gene: TRBJ2-2
CDR3 DNA: TGTGCCAGCAGCTTGGGAACAGGTGTGGCCGGGGAGCTGTTTTTT
CDR3 protein: CASSLGTGVAGELFF

V gene: TRBV19
clone size: .
D gene: .
J gene: TRBJ1-5
CDR3 DNA: TGTGCCAGTAGTATCGGGGGCCTTAGCAATCAGCCCCAGCATTTT
CDR3 protein: CASSIGGLSNQPQHF

V gene: TRBV9
clone size: .
D gene: TRBD2
J gene: TRBJ2-3
CDR3 DNA: TGTGCCAGCAGCGTAGGTGGACTAGCGGGGGTGGGAGATACGCAGTATTTT
CDR3 protein: CASSVGGLAGVGDTQYF

V gene: TRBV27
clone size: .
D gene: .
J gene: TRBJ2-7
CDR3 DNA: TGTGCCAGCAGTTTAAGTAGGGGTTCGGGGTACGAGCAGTACTTC
CDR3 protein: CASSLSRGSGYEQYF

V gene: TRBV13
clone size: .
D gene: TRBD1
J gene: TRBJ1-1
CDR3 DNA: TGTGCCAGCAGCTCGGGACAGGGGGCGGGCACTGAAGCTTTCTTT
CDR3 protein: CASSSGQGAGTEAFF

V gene: TRBV4-3
clone size: .
D gene: .
J gene: TRBJ2-6
CDR3 DNA: TGCGCCAGCAGGCCAGACAACTCTGGGGCCAACGTCCTGACTTTC
CDR3 protein: CASRPDNSGANVLTF